Each of the 12 T cell receptor beta chains below was sequenced from the same sample in a study of blood T cell repertoires in COVID-19. Assay: immunoSEQ multiplex PCR; the TCRdb copy retains only in-frame clones and omits some. The sample lists 200,000 or so clones, around 75% occurring once. The sequencing input was peripheral blood. Receptor source: a human donor in a cohort sampled during active COVID-19.

This chain uses TRBV24-1 with TRBJ2-5; TRBD1 agrees at 10 bases. J gave up 5 bases and V 0 bases, and 5 bases lay outside the gene matches. CDR1 is KGHDR and CDR2 is SFDVKD in the germline V gene. There are 16 residues in the CDR3. The CDR3 loop reads CATSDLGQGDTETQYF. The DNA of the CDR3 is TGTGCCACCAGTGATTTGGGACAGGGGGATACGGAGACCCAGTACTTC.

The V gene is TRBV18, the J gene TRBJ2-6; 10 positions match TRBD1. After removal of 1 base from V and 0 bases from J, the junction contained 3 bases not matched to a gene. The CDR3 is 18 residues long. The germline CDR1 and CDR2 sequences are KGHSH and LQKENI. CDR3 amino acids: CASSPRRQGASGANVLTF. Here the CDR3 DNA reads TGTGCCAGCTCACCACGGAGACAGGGGGCCTCTGGGGCCAACGTCCTGACTTTC.

The chain joins TRBV29-1 to TRBJ1-2, with D tentatively TRBD1 (6 bases). Trimming cost V 6 bases and J 4 bases, with 18 bases left between them. The germline CDR1 and CDR2 sequences are SQVTM and ANQGSEA. The CDR3 length is 14 residues. CDR3 DNA: TGCAGCGTCGTAAGGGGGGGGAGAGTCTATGGCTACACCTTC. Translating it yields CSVVRGGRVYGYTF.

This clone has more than one count but fewer than ten. The chain couples TRBV19 to TRBJ1-1; D remains unclear. This CDR3 comprises 14 residues. Germline-derived CDR1 and CDR2 are LNHDA and SQIVND (reference sequence). Between the trimmed V and J ends, which lost 2 bases and 3 bases, there was a span of 10 bases. In nucleotides, the CDR3 is TGTGCCAGTAGTATACGACACATCGACACTGAAGCTTTCTTT. Amino acid sequence: CASSIRHIDTEAFF.

This clone has at least ten counts. The sample holds other DNA sequences that translate to the same CDR3. The chain employs TRBV27 and TRBJ2-1; TRBD2 matches at 12 bases. The germline V gene encodes CDR1 MNHEY and CDR2 SMNVEV (reference sequence). Germline trimming cut 6 bases from V and 3 bases from J; bases unmatched to any gene: 3. CDR3 size: 15 residues. Here the CDR3 DNA reads TGTGCCAGCAGCCTGACTAGCGGGAGCTACAATGAGCAGTTCTTC. Translation gives CASSLTSGSYNEQFF.

The rearrangement uses TRBV6-5 and TRBJ1-3; the D gene is possibly TRBD1 (5 bases). Germline V gives CDR1 MNHEY, CDR2 SVGAGI. With 2 bases removed from V and 5 bases from J, the gap between germline ends came to 13 bases. The CDR3 is 15 residues long. As DNA, the CDR3 is TGTGCCAGCAGTTACGGGGGGAACCACAGAAACACCATATATTTT. Translation gives CASSYGGNHRNTIYF.

This clone was picked up one time. The rearrangement uses TRBV19 and TRBJ2-7; tentatively, D is TRBD2 (5 bases). The CDR3 sequence is 13 residues long. V gave up 5 bases and J gave up 5 bases, with 13 bases separating them. Germline V gives CDR1 LNHDA, CDR2 SQIVND (reference sequence). As DNA, the CDR3 is TGTGCCAGTAGTTCCGGGATACAGAACGAGCAGTACTTC. Its translation: CASSSGIQNEQYF.

The table lists this clone with a few counts. The V gene is TRBV4-3, the J gene TRBJ2-1; 8 bases map to TRBD1. Germline assignment: CDR1 LGHNA and CDR2 YSLEER. The CDR3 consists of 17 residues. The J segment lost 5 bases and the V segment lost 0 bases, leaving 9 bases of the junction unmatched. In DNA form, the CDR3 reads TGCGCCAGCAGCCAAGAGCCTCAGGGGGCGCCCGACAATGAGCAGTTCTTC. This codes for CASSQEPQGAPDNEQFF.

The chain uses TRBV27 and TRBJ2-7; 7 nucleotides line up with TRBD2. CDR3 size: 14 residues. J lost 1 base, V lost 5 bases, and 5 bases had no gene match. Looked up from germline, CDR1 is MNHEY and CDR2 is SMNVEV (reference sequence). The CDR3 DNA is TGTGCCAGCAGTCGGCGGGAGAGTTCCTACGAGCAGTACTTC. Protein product: CASSRRESSYEQYF.

The genes are TRBV28 and TRBJ2-7; 9 bases line up with TRBD1. The germline CDR1 and CDR2 sequences are MDHEN and SYDVKM. V was pared by 3 bases and J by 5 bases, with 8 bases of the junction left unmatched. This CDR3 is built from 15 residues. The CDR3 loop reads CASSFLGTGFDEQYF. The CDR3 DNA sequence: TGTGCCAGCAGTTTCCTCGGGACAGGGTTCGACGAGCAGTACTTC.

The chain joins TRBV25-1 to TRBJ2-3; 9 positions agree with TRBD2. CDR1 MGHDK and CDR2 SYGVNS come from the germline V gene. Trimming took 5 bases from V and 4 from J; bases not matched to a gene: 10. The length of the CDR3 is 16 residues. The CDR3 DNA sequence: TGTGCCAGCAGTAGGAGCGGGAGGCCTCAAGCAGATACGCAGTATTTT. As protein: CASSRSGRPQADTQYF.

The chain joins TRBV4-2 to TRBJ2-1; the match to TRBD2 covers 11 bases. This CDR3 is built from 16 residues. V lost 1 base to trimming and J lost 5 bases; unmatched junction nucleotides: 4. Looked up from germline, CDR1 is LGHNA and CDR2 is YNFKEQ. In DNA, the CDR3 is TGTGCCAGCAGCCAAGTCGGGACTAGCGGTAACAATGAGCAGTTCTTC. It is translated as CASSQVGTSGNNEQFF.